A selection of T cell receptor beta chains follows, all from one sample in a study of control samples from healthy donors and cancer patients. Generated by immunoSEQ multiplex PCR, the TCRdb table keeps only in-frame clones and is missing some. The sample consists of 200,000 or so clones, 90% to 95% of them appearing once. Sequenced material: blood. The receptor set was obtained from a man aged 30-40 years in good health. CDR3s include the opening cysteine and the closing phenylalanine or tryptophan. A D gene is named only where the DNA matches it firmly. A clone size is listed for some rows: how often the clone was seen (once, few, many), or a class if it is expanded.

J gene,D gene,clone size,V gene,CDR3 DNA,CDR3 protein
TRBJ2-3,.,.,TRBV27,TGTGCCAGCAGTTCCCTGGGACCGAAGCGCACAGATACGCAGTATTTT,CASSSLGPKRTDTQYF
TRBJ2-5,TRBD1,.,TRBV7-9,TGTGCCAGCAGCTTAAGGGGACAGGACCAAGAGACCCAGTACTTC,CASSLRGQDQETQYF
TRBJ2-7,TRBD1,.,TRBV7-8,TGTGCCAGCAGCTTCCTAACAGGGGGCGAGCAGTACTTC,CASSFLTGGEQYF
TRBJ2-1,.,.,TRBV10-3,TGTGCCATCAGTACCGACCGGGACCGAATATTGAATGAGCAGTTCTTC,CAISTDRDRILNEQFF
TRBJ1-1,.,.,TRBV7-9,TGTGCCAGCAGTCAGGAGGCCTACACTGAAGCTTTCTTT,CASSQEAYTEAFF
TRBJ1-6,.,.,TRBV1,TGCACCAGAACCCTAGGGGGCGGGGGTTCCTATAATTCACCCCTCCACTTT,CTRTLGGGGSYNSPLHF
TRBJ2-7,.,.,TRBV10-3,TGTGCCATCAGTGAGTCAATCCCGGGCGCCTACGAGCAGTACTTC,CAISESIPGAYEQYF
TRBJ2-1,.,once,TRBV7-9,TGTGCCAGCAGCTTGACGGCTGGGAATATCGTGTACAATGAGCAGTTCTTC,CASSLTAGNIVYNEQFF
TRBJ1-3,.,.,TRBV5-1,TGCGCCAGCAGCTTGGACGGGAATAATGGAAACACCATATATTTT,CASSLDGNNGNTIYF
TRBJ1-1,.,few,TRBV11-2,TGTGCCAGCAGCTTACTCCGGAACGAAGCTTTCTTT,CASSLLRNEAFF
TRBJ2-6,.,.,TRBV5-1,TGCGCCAGCAGCGCACCCCAGGGTGCTGGGGCCAACGTCCTGACTTTC,CASSAPQGAGANVLTF
TRBJ2-1,.,.,TRBV24-1,TGTGCCACCAGTGATTTAGGCAGGGGTGGTTACAATGAGCAGTTCTTC,CATSDLGRGGYNEQFF
TRBJ1-4,TRBD1,.,TRBV6-2/TRBV6-3,TGTGCCAGCAGTGGGACAGGGGCAGGGAAACTGTTTTTT,CASSGTGAGKLFF
TRBJ2-2,TRBD2,.,TRBV4-2,TGTGCCAGCAGCCAACTCGGGGGGGCTTCCACCGGGGAGCTGTTTTTT,CASSQLGGASTGELFF
TRBJ2-7,.,.,TRBV10-3,TGTGCCATCAGTAGGGGGGAAGTCTACGAGCAGTACTTC,CAISRGEVYEQYF
TRBJ2-7,.,.,TRBV2,TGTGCCAGCAGTCGTCCCGTAGGGGGGCGGGGCGAGCAGTACTTC,CASSRPVGGRGEQYF
TRBJ2-1,.,.,TRBV5-6,TGTGCCAGCAGCCAGACCACAGGGTGGCGGGCGTCCTACAATGAGCAGTTCTTC,CASSQTTGWRASYNEQFF
TRBJ1-6,.,.,TRBV11-2,TGTGCCAGCAGCTTGGATGCCGCCGGCTCCTATAATTCACCCCTCCACTTT,CASSLDAAGSYNSPLHF
TRBJ2-7,TRBD2,.,TRBV9,TGTGCCAGCAGCGGCACTAGCGGGGGCACCTACGAGCAGTACTTC,CASSGTSGGTYEQYF
TRBJ2-7,.,.,TRBV11-2,TGTGCCAGCAGCTTAGGGGCAGCGGGGGACAGCGAGCAGTACTTC,CASSLGAAGDSEQYF
TRBJ1-5,.,.,TRBV19,TGTGCCACCGAAAGAAGGGGCTATAGCAATCAGCCCCAGCATTTT,CATERRGYSNQPQHF
TRBJ2-1,.,.,TRBV7-9,TGTGCCAGCAGCTTAGTAGCCAATGAGCAGTTCTTC,CASSLVANEQFF
TRBJ2-1,TRBD2,.,TRBV4-1,TGCGCCAGCAGCCCCCAATTTTTAGCGGGGGGGGGTTTATCGTGGGATGAGCAGTTCTTC,CASSPQFLAGGGLSWDEQFF
TRBJ1-2,TRBD1,.,TRBV4-1,TGCGCCAGCAGCCAAGAAAGCGGACAGGGAAGGTATGGCTACACCTTC,CASSQESGQGRYGYTF
TRBJ2-1,.,once,TRBV19,TGTGCCAGTAGTATTGGGACGCACTACAATGAGCAGTTCTTC,CASSIGTHYNEQFF
TRBJ1-2,.,.,TRBV3-1/TRBV3-2,TGTGCCAGCAGCCAGGAAGGGGGCTACACCTTC,CASSQEGGYTF
TRBJ1-6,.,.,TRBV6-4,TGTGCCAGCAGTGGCTCCTCTGGCTGGACGGACATTAATTCACCCCTCCACTTT,CASSGSSGWTDINSPLHF
TRBJ1-5,.,.,TRBV5-6,TGTGCCAGCAGCTTGGGGGACCAGCCCCAGCATTTT,CASSLGDQPQHF
TRBJ1-5,.,.,TRBV7-9,TGTGCCAGCAGCTTATGGACGGGGAGCAATCAGCCCCAGCATTTT,CASSLWTGSNQPQHF
TRBJ1-3,.,.,TRBV6-4,TGTGCCAGCAGTGACAGGGAGCAGGGCTCTGGAAACACCATATATTTT,CASSDREQGSGNTIYF
TRBJ1-1,.,.,TRBV23-1,TGCGCCAGCAGTCGGGACGGACCGCAGAACACTGAAGCTTTCTTT,CASSRDGPQNTEAFF
TRBJ2-3,.,once,TRBV24-1,TGTGCCACCAGTGACGCTAGCGCTATCGTTTTGGATACGCAGTATTTT,CATSDASAIVLDTQYF
TRBJ1-5,TRBD1,.,TRBV24-1,TGTGCCACCAGTGATTCTACAGGGGGCGGGAACAATCAGCCCCAGCATTTT,CATSDSTGGGNNQPQHF
TRBJ1-5,.,.,TRBV19,TGTGCCAGTAGTATAGTGGCTGGGGAGAATCAGCCCCAGCATTTT,CASSIVAGENQPQHF
TRBJ2-5,.,.,TRBV5-1,TGCGCCAGCAGCCTGGGGGGTCGGGCCCAAGAGACCCAGTACTTC,CASSLGGRAQETQYF
TRBJ2-1,.,.,TRBV29-1,TGCAGCGTTGTTTTTGGGGCTTACGAGTCCTACAATGAGCAGTTCTTC,CSVVFGAYESYNEQFF
TRBJ2-3,TRBD1,.,TRBV9,TGTGCCAGCAGCCCCAGGACAGGGTTGAGCACAGATACGCAGTATTTT,CASSPRTGLSTDTQYF
TRBJ1-4,.,.,TRBV7-9,TGTGCCAGCAGCCCCTATTGGCCTAATGAAAAACTGTTTTTT,CASSPYWPNEKLFF